This T cell receptor beta chain was identified during a study of CD8 T cells in ankylosing spondylitis. General study findings and limits: Blood of patients with ankylosing spondylitis appeared to be characterized by a TCR beta motif of several highly homologous variants. Matched synovial fluid from ankylosing spondylitis patients was reported to be enriched for disease-linked clones. Disease-associated clonotypes exhibited CD8+ identity and were relatively infrequent in peripheral blood. Some of these motif variants have turned up before, in reports on reactive arthritis synovial fluid and blood.

This clonotype was counted ten times or more. The antigen remains undetermined. Library preparation for TCR beta used quantitative 5'-RACE with molecular barcodes. TCRdb used MiXCR to reprocess the 5' RACE reads, holding one entry per CDR3 protein. The sample lists fewer than 550,000 distinct CDR3 sequences; about 5.4% were seen once. Sequencing was done on a sample of blood, either unsorted or a sorted T cell fraction (not recorded which). This TCR derives from a male donor with ankylosing spondylitis.

The CDR3 nucleotides are TGTGCCAGCAGCTTAGGCAGGGGGCGGTACGAGCAGTACTTC. It encodes CASSLGRGRYEQYF. The rearrangement uses TRBV7-9 and TRBJ2-7; 8 nucleotides agree with TRBD1. Trimming cost V 1 base and J 4 bases; bases outside gene matches: 3. Germline CDR1 reads SEHNR; CDR2 reads FQNEAQ (reference sequence). CDR3 size: 14 residues.